The rows below give T cell receptor beta chains drawn from one sample of a study of cytomegalovirus exposure and HLA in healthy donors. Sequencing was performed with immunoSEQ multiplex PCR; in TCRdb, only in-frame clones are kept and a portion is missing. The table includes about 130,000 clones, about four fifths detected once. The sequenced sample was PBMCs. The receptor source for this set is a woman aged 60-75 years in good health and CMV-seropositive. Each CDR3 is given with its conserved first and last residue. Each record gives: V gene, J gene, clone size, D gene, CDR3 DNA, CDR3 protein. The D gene is left open where the match is weak. Clone size, where shown, is once, few, many, or a class for clones that have expanded.

V: TRBV6-5
J: TRBJ2-7
size: once
D: TRBD1
DNA: TGTGCCAGCAGTTTTGCGACAGGGGGCGTGTACGAGCAGTACTTC
CDR3: CASSFATGGVYEQYF

V: TRBV7-2
J: TRBJ1-3
size: .
D: .
DNA: TGTGCCAGCAGCTTAGGGGGGGGATCATCTGGAAACACCATATATTTT
CDR3: CASSLGGGSSGNTIYF

V: TRBV2
J: TRBJ2-7
size: .
D: .
DNA: TGTGCCAGCCGACCGTCAGGCTTCGAGCAGTACTTC
CDR3: CASRPSGFEQYF

V: TRBV5-1
J: TRBJ1-3
size: .
D: .
DNA: TGCGCCAGCAGCGACAGGAACTCTGGAAACACCATATATTTT
CDR3: CASSDRNSGNTIYF

V: TRBV7-9
J: TRBJ1-2
size: .
D: .
DNA: TGTGCCAGCAGCCCGACTGCCTTC
CDR3: CASSPTAF

V: TRBV25-1
J: TRBJ1-2
size: .
D: TRBD1
DNA: TGTGCCAGCAGTGATTCGGACAGGGACGATGGCTACACCTTC
CDR3: CASSDSDRDDGYTF

V: TRBV7-2
J: TRBJ2-5
size: few
D: TRBD2
DNA: TGTGCCAGCAGCTTTATTAGCGGGAGGGAGACCCAGTACTTC
CDR3: CASSFISGRETQYF

V: TRBV28
J: TRBJ1-5
size: .
D: TRBD1
DNA: TGTGCCAGCAGTCTCACGGGACAGCTAGTTTATAGCAATCAGCCCCAGCATTTT
CDR3: CASSLTGQLVYSNQPQHF

V: TRBV7-9
J: TRBJ1-5
size: .
D: .
DNA: TGTGCCAGCAGCTTATACCGGGATCAGCCCCAGCATTTT
CDR3: CASSLYRDQPQHF

V: TRBV7-2
J: TRBJ2-5
size: .
D: TRBD2
DNA: TGTGCCAGCAGCTTTGGGACTAGCGGGGGAGAGACCCAGTACTTC
CDR3: CASSFGTSGGETQYF

V: TRBV27
J: TRBJ1-2
size: once
D: .
DNA: TGTGCCAGCAGTTTAGTCTACTCCGGGGGTAGGGGATATGGCTATGGCTACACCTTC
CDR3: CASSLVYSGGRGYGYGYTF

V: TRBV12-2
J: TRBJ2-3
size: few
D: .
DNA: TGTGCAAGTCGCTTAGCGCAGCCCAAAGGGGTTAGCACAGATACGCAGTATTTT
CDR3: CASRLAQPKGVSTDTQYF

V: TRBV7-2
J: TRBJ2-3
size: .
D: .
DNA: TGTGCCAGCAGCTTGATAGCCAGCACAGATACGCAGTATTTT
CDR3: CASSLIASTDTQYF

V: TRBV7-6
J: TRBJ2-1
size: .
D: TRBD1
DNA: TGTGCCAGCAGCTTTAATTCGGGACAGCCAAACAATGAGCAGTTCTTC
CDR3: CASSFNSGQPNNEQFF

V: TRBV7-2
J: TRBJ2-7
size: .
D: .
DNA: TGTGCCAGCAGCTCTGGACTTGCGGACGAGCAGTACTTC
CDR3: CASSSGLADEQYF

V: TRBV7-2
J: TRBJ2-1
size: few
D: TRBD2
DNA: TGTGCCAGCAGCTCGGAGGTGCGGGGGGATGGTGCTGAGCAGTTCTTC
CDR3: CASSSEVRGDGAEQFF

V: TRBV5-5
J: TRBJ2-7
size: .
D: TRBD1
DNA: TGTGCCAGCAGCTTTCGAAGAGGGACAGGGGTTAACGAGCAGTACTTC
CDR3: CASSFRRGTGVNEQYF

V: TRBV28
J: TRBJ1-2
size: .
D: TRBD1
DNA: TGTGCCAGCAGCACCGGGACAGGGAGGCTTGGCTACACCTTC
CDR3: CASSTGTGRLGYTF

V: TRBV5-1
J: TRBJ2-3
size: .
D: .
DNA: TGCGCCAGCAGCTACATAGGAGAAAGCACAGATACGCAGTATTTT
CDR3: CASSYIGESTDTQYF

V: TRBV30
J: TRBJ2-1
size: .
D: TRBD1
DNA: TGTGCCTGGGCCGGGGACAGTGCCTACAATGAGCAGTTCTTC
CDR3: CAWAGDSAYNEQFF

V: TRBV28
J: TRBJ2-5
size: .
D: TRBD2
DNA: TGTGCCAGCACCTCACCTAGCGGGGGGGTCCAAGAGACCCAGTACTTC
CDR3: CASTSPSGGVQETQYF

V: TRBV9
J: TRBJ1-5
size: .
D: TRBD1
DNA: TGTGCCAGCATGAGGGACAGGGGGATTCAGCCCCAGCATTTT
CDR3: CASMRDRGIQPQHF

V: TRBV6-6
J: TRBJ1-1
size: few
D: .
DNA: TGTGCCAGCAGTTACTACAGCTCGAACACTGAAGCTTTCTTT
CDR3: CASSYYSSNTEAFF

V: TRBV27
J: TRBJ2-1
size: .
D: .
DNA: TGTGCCAGCAGTTTACGAGGCGTTGAGCAGTTCTTC
CDR3: CASSLRGVEQFF

V: TRBV25-1
J: TRBJ2-5
size: .
D: .
DNA: TGTGCCAGCAGTGAATCTTCTACGGAGAGCCAGTACTTC
CDR3: CASSESSTESQYF

V: TRBV5-5
J: TRBJ2-5
size: few
D: .
DNA: TGTGCCAGCAGCTTTCTGTACCAAGAGACCCAGTACTTC
CDR3: CASSFLYQETQYF

V: TRBV15
J: TRBJ2-5
size: once
D: .
DNA: TGTGCCACCAGCCCACCGGGGGGCCCCCAAGAGACCCAGTACTTC
CDR3: CATSPPGGPQETQYF

V: TRBV5-1
J: TRBJ2-7
size: .
D: .
DNA: TGCGCCAGCAGCCCAACAATAACACTGGGACTTAACGAGCAGTACTTC
CDR3: CASSPTITLGLNEQYF

V: TRBV7-9
J: TRBJ1-2
size: .
D: TRBD1
DNA: TGTGCCAGCAGACAGGGGACCCAAGCCTATGGCTACACCTTC
CDR3: CASRQGTQAYGYTF

V: TRBV25-1
J: TRBJ1-3
size: once
D: .
DNA: TGTGCCAGCAGTGGAAAAGGACAGTACTCTGGAAACACCATATATTTT
CDR3: CASSGKGQYSGNTIYF

V: TRBV18
J: TRBJ1-6
size: few
D: .
DNA: TGTGCCAGCTCACCTGAGCCCCAAAATTCACCCCTCCACTTT
CDR3: CASSPEPQNSPLHF

V: TRBV27
J: TRBJ2-7
size: .
D: TRBD1
DNA: TGTGCCAGCAGTGCACAGGGGGCAGGAGGGACTATTCTTTACGAGCAGTACTTC
CDR3: CASSAQGAGGTILYEQYF

V: TRBV7-9
J: TRBJ2-7
size: .
D: .
DNA: TGTGCCAGCAGCCCCGGTTGGGGGCGCGAGCAGTACTTC
CDR3: CASSPGWGREQYF

V: TRBV27
J: TRBJ2-7
size: .
D: TRBD2
DNA: TGTGCCAGCAGTTTGCTAGCGGGAGGGAACTACGAGCAGTACTTC
CDR3: CASSLLAGGNYEQYF

V: TRBV29-1
J: TRBJ1-5
size: .
D: .
DNA: TGCAGCGTTGCACGAACAGGAGATAGCAATCAGCCCCAGCATTTT
CDR3: CSVARTGDSNQPQHF

V: TRBV10-3
J: TRBJ2-1
size: once
D: TRBD1
DNA: TGTGCCATCAAGAGGACAGGGGGCCGGCGGAGCTCCTACAATGAGCAGTTCTTC
CDR3: CAIKRTGGRRSSYNEQFF

V: TRBV11-2
J: TRBJ1-4
size: .
D: TRBD1
DNA: TGTGCCAGCAGCTTAACGCGGACAGGCCTCGAAAAACTGTTTTTT
CDR3: CASSLTRTGLEKLFF

V: TRBV18
J: TRBJ2-7
size: .
D: TRBD1
DNA: TGTGCCAGCTCACCACCTGTACAGGGGATTACCTACGAGCAGTACTTC
CDR3: CASSPPVQGITYEQYF

V: TRBV7-2
J: TRBJ2-1
size: .
D: TRBD2
DNA: TGTGCCAGCAGCAAAGGGACTAGCGGTTCCTACAATGAGCAGTTCTTC
CDR3: CASSKGTSGSYNEQFF

V: TRBV6-4
J: TRBJ2-3
size: .
D: TRBD2
DNA: TGTGCCAGCAGTGACGCTTGCGGGAGGGTGGATACGCAGTATTTT
CDR3: CASSDACGRVDTQYF

V: TRBV6-5
J: TRBJ1-1
size: .
D: .
DNA: TGTGCCAGCAGCCGTCAGACCAGGGCCGAGACTGAAGCTTTCTTT
CDR3: CASSRQTRAETEAFF

V: TRBV27
J: TRBJ1-2
size: .
D: .
DNA: TGTGCCAGCAGTTTAAACAGACACAACTATGGCTACACCTTC
CDR3: CASSLNRHNYGYTF

V: TRBV7-2
J: TRBJ2-2
size: .
D: TRBD2
DNA: TGTGCCAGCAGCTTTTCTAGCGGGCGGAACACCGGGGAGCTGTTTTTT
CDR3: CASSFSSGRNTGELFF

V: TRBV25-1
J: TRBJ2-7
size: .
D: TRBD2
DNA: TGTGCCAGCAGTGGGGTTGGCGGGAGGATGTGGTACTTC
CDR3: CASSGVGGRMWYF

V: TRBV4-2
J: TRBJ1-1
size: .
D: .
DNA: TGTGCCAGCAGCCAAGATCCAGGGGCAGGCACTGAAGCTTTCTTT
CDR3: CASSQDPGAGTEAFF

V: TRBV18
J: TRBJ2-3
size: .
D: TRBD2
DNA: TGTGCCAGCTCGCTCAATAGCGGGAGTGCAGATACGCAGTATTTT
CDR3: CASSLNSGSADTQYF

V: TRBV5-1
J: TRBJ2-5
size: .
D: .
DNA: TGCGCCAGCAGCTTGATGGGGCAGGGCCAAGAGACCCAGTACTTC
CDR3: CASSLMGQGQETQYF

V: TRBV19
J: TRBJ1-1
size: once
D: .
DNA: TGTGCCAGTAGTCTTGGACACCTGAACACTGAAGCTTTCTTT
CDR3: CASSLGHLNTEAFF

V: TRBV27
J: TRBJ2-7
size: .
D: .
DNA: TGTGCCAGCAGTAGGCGGTCACCCTACGAGCAGTACTTC
CDR3: CASSRRSPYEQYF

V: TRBV14
J: TRBJ2-7
size: .
D: .
DNA: TGTGCCAGCAGCCAAGATGTCCGGTACGAGCAGTACTTC
CDR3: CASSQDVRYEQYF

V: TRBV12-5
J: TRBJ2-1
size: .
D: .
DNA: TGTGCTAGTGGTTTGGGACAGGATCTAAATGAGCAGTTCTTC
CDR3: CASGLGQDLNEQFF

V: TRBV7-2
J: TRBJ2-3
size: .
D: TRBD2
DNA: TGTGCCAGCAGCCGGACTAGCGGGACGGCAGATACGCAGTATTTT
CDR3: CASSRTSGTADTQYF

V: TRBV7-2
J: TRBJ2-3
size: few
D: .
DNA: TGTGCCAGCAGCTTAGGACGGAGTTCCACAGATACGCAGTATTTT
CDR3: CASSLGRSSTDTQYF